Listed below are T cell receptor beta chains from one sample, sequenced in a study of shared clonotypes between healthy human individuals. Profiling relied on immunoSEQ multiplex PCR, and the TCRdb table lists in-frame clones only, not all of them. The sample yields some 1,400,000 clones, over 95% seen once. The specimen sequenced was naive CD4+ T cells sorted from blood. The receptors here all came from a man under 40 in good health. Both conserved end residues are part of each CDR3. Each record gives: V gene, CDR3 protein.

TRBV7-9	CASSFRDRAYYGYTF
TRBV28	CASSLLTGSGNQPQHF
TRBV5-1	CASSLAVLPKDRPNRSSYTF
TRBV7-9	CASSFGVYNEQFF
TRBV5-1	CASRDGKGRSSYEQYF
TRBV5-5	CASSSRQPTSYEQYF
TRBV29-1	CSGKLGETQYF
TRBV18	CASSDGSYEQYF
TRBV19	CASSILQGAGGQPQHF
TRBV18	CASSGTSGSGGTDTQYF
TRBV25-1	CASSDRRGTNEKLFF
TRBV18	CASSPLANANTGELFF
TRBV5-5	CASSYNPGIRTGELFF
TRBV5-1	CASSLVQATDTQYF
TRBV6-1	CASSEAWTNTEAFF
TRBV6-5	CASSWDISGNTIYF
TRBV9	CASTKGPGGTGELFF
TRBV4-2	CASSPSFASRLREQFF
TRBV5-8	CASTHRPSGRGSYEQYF
TRBV25-1	CASGEAGTSYEQYF
TRBV5-1	CASSYGSTGNEQFF
TRBV19	CASMPSSVSWPNTEAFF
TRBV7-9	CASSLNLAGGIHEQYF
TRBV13	CASRIGTFYNEQFF
TRBV7-8	CASRFSRSPIEKLFF
TRBV18	CASSRSDTYEQYF
TRBV10-1	CASSENRSGGYTF
TRBV15	CATSRGRGPNTGELFF
TRBV5-1	CASSLQGSTDTQYF
TRBV15	CATRDVGDHYEQYF
TRBV10-2	CASKRRAGNAEQYF
TRBV9	CASSVGPDPPFPYGYTF
TRBV18	CASVRDRDGYTF
TRBV28	CASSLWVAGGPHEQYF
TRBV5-1	CASSNQGPSEAFF
TRBV27	CASKRAAYNEQFF
TRBV7-6	CASSLGSAGGTWGANVLTF
TRBV2	CASTLKGTDSNQPQHF
TRBV5-1	CASSLVRGSYEQYF
TRBV28	CASSEPNTGELFF
TRBV30	CAWSALGAGANVLTF
TRBV6-6	CASSLHRDQPQHF
TRBV5-1	CASSPLGRNTEAFF
TRBV30	CAWSQMRGIIYEQYF
TRBV7-9	CASSYGTSGDNEQFF
TRBV9	CASSGPGTSGQETQYF
TRBV25-1	CASSGSTGNYGYTF
TRBV9	CASSVVAGERTGELFF
TRBV11-2	CASSFDRGPNQPQHF
TRBV5-1	CASSLAPSDEGSDTQYF
TRBV18	CASSPLSGSGQPQHF
TRBV5-6	CASSLRAGGREKLFF
TRBV6-5	CASSYGQNYGYTF
TRBV4-3	CASSQVGAGNEQFF